This T cell receptor beta chain was identified in a study of CD8+CD57+ T cells in acquired aplastic anemia. Profiling that covered TCR beta VDJ and CDR3 relied on genomic DNA as its template. Via MiXCR, TCRdb re-called the reads, giving one row per CDR3 protein. The sample lists about 110,000 distinct CDR3 sequences; 40% to 65% were seen once. V shed 11 bases, J shed 0 bases, and the junction held 14 bases outside the gene matches. The CDR3 length is 17 residues. The V gene's germline CDR1 is ENHRY and CDR2 SYGVKD. This TCR derives from a human donor in good health, serving as a control. The rearrangement joins TRBV10-3 to TRBJ2-5; 11 bases line up with TRBD1. Sequenced input: sorted CD4+, CD8+, or CD8+CD57+ T cells (not recorded which) from PBMCs. The CDR3 spells CAGPGQGEGAYQETQYF. The CDR3, as DNA: TGTGCCGGACCGGGACAGGGGGAAGGAGCTTACCAAGAGACCCAGTACTTC.